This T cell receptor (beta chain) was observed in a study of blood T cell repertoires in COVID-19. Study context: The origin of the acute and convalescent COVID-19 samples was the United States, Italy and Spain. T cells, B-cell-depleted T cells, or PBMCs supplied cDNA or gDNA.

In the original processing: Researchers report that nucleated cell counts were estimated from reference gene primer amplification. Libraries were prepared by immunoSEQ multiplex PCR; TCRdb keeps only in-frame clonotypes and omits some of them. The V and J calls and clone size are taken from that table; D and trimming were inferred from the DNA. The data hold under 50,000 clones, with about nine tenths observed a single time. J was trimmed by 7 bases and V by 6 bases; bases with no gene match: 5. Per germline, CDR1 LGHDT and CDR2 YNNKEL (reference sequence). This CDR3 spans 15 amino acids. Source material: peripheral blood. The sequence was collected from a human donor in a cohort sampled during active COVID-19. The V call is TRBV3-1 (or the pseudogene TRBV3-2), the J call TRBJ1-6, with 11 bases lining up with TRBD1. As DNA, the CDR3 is TGTGCCAGCAGGACCAGGGACAGGGGGAATTCACCCCTCCACTTT. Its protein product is CASRTRDRGNSPLHF.